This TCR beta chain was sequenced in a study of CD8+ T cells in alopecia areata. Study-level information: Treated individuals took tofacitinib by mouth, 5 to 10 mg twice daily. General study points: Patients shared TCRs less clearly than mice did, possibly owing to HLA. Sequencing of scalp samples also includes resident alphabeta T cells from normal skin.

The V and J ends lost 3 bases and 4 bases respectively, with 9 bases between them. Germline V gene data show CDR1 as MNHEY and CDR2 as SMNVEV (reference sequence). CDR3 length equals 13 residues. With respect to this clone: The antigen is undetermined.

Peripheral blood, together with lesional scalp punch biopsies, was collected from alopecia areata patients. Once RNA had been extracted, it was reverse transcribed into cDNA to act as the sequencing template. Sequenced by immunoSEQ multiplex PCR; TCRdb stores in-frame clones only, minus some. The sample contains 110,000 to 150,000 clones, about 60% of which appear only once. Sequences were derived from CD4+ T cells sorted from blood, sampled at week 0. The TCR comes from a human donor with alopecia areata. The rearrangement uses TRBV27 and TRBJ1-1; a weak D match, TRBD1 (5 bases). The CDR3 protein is CASSFSGGTEAFF. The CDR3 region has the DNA TGTGCCAGCAGTTTCAGTGGGGGCACTGAAGCTTTCTTT.